The clone carrying this TCR beta chain was detected ten times or more. TCRdb re-called the PCR reads through MiXCR. The sample carries 25,000 or so clones, 15% recorded once. This sample was included in a study of metastatic and nonmetastatic thyroid tumors. No patient received treatment before thyroid surgery. Germline V lookup: CDR1 DFQATT, CDR2 SNEGSKA (reference sequence). The ends were cut back, 1 base at V and 3 bases at J, with 16 bases in the middle. The CDR3 contains 16 residues. V is TRBV20-1 and J is TRBJ2-1; a possible D gene is TRBD2 (7 bases). The source material was blood. This TCR was recovered from a male donor with papillary thyroid cancer or a benign thyroid nodule (not recorded which). Some clones in this sample may be carry-over from other donors' samples. The CDR3 DNA sequence: TGCAGTGCTAGAGTTTTGGGAGGGGGGAACTACAATGAGCAGTTCTTC. It specifies CSARVLGGGNYNEQFF.